The next 20 T cell receptor beta chains were all read from a single sample in a study of cytomegalovirus exposure and HLA in healthy donors. It was with 60 Vbeta and 13 Jbeta primers that the PCR ran. This table comes from immunoSEQ multiplex PCR, and its TCRdb copy is limited to in-frame clones, with some not included. The profile shows around 230,000 clones, around 80% of them singletons. The sample taken for sequencing was PBMCs. These receptors were collected from a boy younger than 18 in good health and CMV-seronegative.

This clone appeared a few times. The chain employs TRBV9 and TRBJ2-1; 8 bases agree with TRBD2. CDR1 is SGDLS and CDR2 is YYNGEE in the germline V gene. J was trimmed by 4 bases and V by 3 bases; bases with no gene match: 12. The CDR3 has 17 amino acids. The CDR3 region has the DNA TGTGCCAGCAGCGCGCTCTCCCGGCGGGGGGCGTACAATGAGCAGTTCTTC. Protein: CASSALSRRGAYNEQFF.

The chain joins TRBV5-3 to TRBJ1-2, with D perhaps TRBD1 (5 bases). TRBV5-3 is marked as an open reading frame, function uncertain. Trimming shortened V by 4 bases and J by 5 bases, and 9 bases separated the two germline ends. The CDR3 contains 12 residues. CDR3 sequence: CARSKTEYGYTF. CDR3 coding DNA: TGTGCCAGAAGCAAGACAGAATATGGCTACACCTTC.

A note on this clone: This specimen includes other DNA sequences encoding the same CDR3. J is TRBJ1-2 and V is TRBV27; 7 bases line up with TRBD1. The CDR3 length is 13 residues. Germline assignment: CDR1 MNHEY and CDR2 SMNVEV (reference sequence). The J segment lost 5 bases and the V segment lost 6 bases, leaving 6 bases of the junction unmatched. DNA of the CDR3: TGTGCCAGCAGCCTAGGGGGCCTTTATGGCTACACCTTC. Its protein product is CASSLGGLYGYTF.

The V call is TRBV10-3, the J call TRBJ2-3; D unclear. This CDR3 spans 11 amino acids. Germline CDR1 and CDR2: ENHRY and SYGVKD. Trimming pared 8 bases from V and 6 bases from J, leaving 9 bases between. The CDR3 DNA sequence: TGTGCCATCGGCTTTACGGATACGCAGTATTTT. Its protein is CAIGFTDTQYF.

This clone was observed a handful of times. The chain couples TRBV10-3 to TRBJ2-7; maybe TRBD1 (6 bases). There are 11 residues in the CDR3. Germline CDR1 ENHRY, CDR2 SYGVKD. V was pared by 4 bases and J by 12 bases, with 13 bases between. The CDR3 DNA sequence: TGTGCCATCAGTGGGGGGCAGGGTCGGTACTTC. Translating it yields CAISGGQGRYF.

J is TRBJ2-3 and V is TRBV13; D not certain. The CDR3 loop spans 14 amino acids. V lost 2 bases, J lost 2 bases, and 8 bases lay in between. CDR1 and CDR2 from the germline V gene are PRHDT and FYEKMQ (reference sequence). The CDR3 here is CASSLSFYTDTQYF. CDR3 in DNA: TGTGCCAGCAGCTTATCTTTCTACACAGATACGCAGTATTTT.

V gene TRBV6-5 combines with J gene TRBJ1-2; no reliable D call. Germline CDR1 MNHEY, CDR2 SVGAGI. The length of the CDR3 is 14 residues. V was trimmed by 2 bases and J by 0 bases, leaving 7 bases between them. For the CDR3, the DNA is TGTGCCAGCAGTTACGGCGGGACTAACTATGGCTACACCTTC. Translation: CASSYGGTNYGYTF.

V gene TRBV7-9 combines with J gene TRBJ1-1; D not certain. V lost 1 base and J 3 bases, leaving 6 bases between the germline ends. This CDR3 is built from 13 residues. The V gene's germline CDR1 is SEHNR and CDR2 FQNEAQ (reference sequence). In DNA, the CDR3 is TGTGCCAGCAGCTTAGAATCCGACACTGAAGCTTTCTTT. It translates to CASSLESDTEAFF. The full variable domain, completed using reference TRBV7-9 and TRBJ1-1, is DTGVSQNPRHKITKRGQNVTFRCDPISEHNRLYWYRQTLGQGPEFLTYFQNEAQLEKSRLLSDRFSAERPKGSFSTLEIQRTEQGDSAMYLCASSLESDTEAFFGQGTRLTVV.

A word on this clone: The junction shows a germline mismatch at one end, possibly a read error. The chain joins TRBV11-2 to TRBJ2-7, with D possibly being TRBD1 (6 bases). Germline V gene lookup returns CDR1 SGHAT and CDR2 FQNNGV. The CDR3 spans 12 residues. In DNA, the CDR3 is TGTGCCAGCAGCTTAGATGGAGCGAGGGGGAAATTC. This gives the protein CASSLDGARGKF.

The J gene is TRBJ2-5, the V gene TRBV4-2; TRBD1 matches 8 bases. The V gene end was trimmed by 1 base and the J gene end by 3 bases; junction bases not matched to a gene: 7. From germline, CDR1 is LGHNA and CDR2 YNFKEQ. The CDR3 contains 16 residues. DNA for the CDR3: TGTGCCAGCAGCCAAGTAACAGGACAGGGAAAAGAGACCCAGTACTTC. Protein: CASSQVTGQGKETQYF.

CDR3 region: CASSQAPPANYGYTF. CDR3 coding DNA: TGCGCCAGCAGCCAAGCCCCGCCGGCTAACTATGGCTACACCTTC. The rearrangement uses TRBV4-1 and TRBJ1-2; D gene ambiguous. CDR1 and CDR2 from the germline V gene are MGHRA and YSYEKL. The V and J ends lost 1 base and 0 bases respectively, with 9 bases between them. The CDR3 totals 15 residues.

The chain has TRBV5-5 and TRBJ2-1, with TRBD2 matching over 9 bases. This CDR3 has 18 amino acids. V lost 2 bases, J lost 4 bases, and 13 bases stayed unmatched. CDR1 and CDR2 (germline): SGHKS, YYEKEE (reference sequence). The CDR3 DNA reads TGTGCCAGCAGCTTAAGAGTGGGGGCGGGGGGGCCTTACAATGAGCAGTTCTTC. It specifies CASSLRVGAGGPYNEQFF.

V is TRBV7-9 and J is TRBJ2-5; 14 bases are shared with TRBD2. Germline V gene data show CDR1 as SEHNR and CDR2 as FQNEAQ (reference sequence). CDR3 length: 16 residues. The V and J ends lost 5 bases and 4 bases, in that order; junction bases with no gene match: 6. The CDR3 bases are TGTGCCAGCAGCCAGACTAGCGGGAGGGCCTTAGAGACCCAGTACTTC. Its translation is CASSQTSGRALETQYF.

The genes are TRBV19 and TRBJ1-5; D gene uncertain. The V end lost 4 bases, the J end lost 4 bases, and 8 bases lay between the germline ends. The germline V gene has CDR1 LNHDA and CDR2 SQIVND (reference sequence). This CDR3 contains 13 residues. The CDR3 here is CASSTGTNQPQHF. The CDR3 nucleotides read TGTGCCAGTAGTACAGGAACGAATCAGCCCCAGCATTTT.

The V and J genes are TRBV4-1 and TRBJ2-7, with D possibly matching TRBD2 (5 bases). The CDR3 is 14 amino acids. Germline-derived CDR1 and CDR2 are MGHRA and YSYEKL. V was cut by 6 bases and J by 4 bases, with 16 bases left in between. CDR3 sequence (DNA): TGCGCCAGCAGAAGGGAGTTCGCTGCTTACGAGCAGTACTTC. Protein: CASRREFAAYEQYF.

This clone appeared once. The J gene is TRBJ2-5, the V gene TRBV25-1; the match to TRBD1 covers 8 bases. The length of the CDR3 is 14 residues. The V segment lost 1 base and the J segment 3 bases; nucleotides outside the gene matches: 1. Germline CDR1 MGHDK, CDR2 SYGVNS. The CDR3 sequence: CASSESTGEETQYF. The CDR3, as DNA: TGTGCCAGCAGTGAATCGACAGGGGAAGAGACCCAGTACTTC.

The count of this clone is one. The chain combines TRBV5-5 with TRBJ2-7; 10 positions agree with TRBD2. The CDR3 runs to 15 residues. Per germline, CDR1 SGHKS and CDR2 YYEKEE (reference sequence). V lost 2 bases and J lost 4; bases outside the gene matches: 6. CDR3 protein: CASSFGLAEGYEQYF. The DNA of the CDR3 is TGTGCCAGCAGCTTCGGACTAGCGGAAGGGTACGAGCAGTACTTC.

The V gene is TRBV5-1, the J gene TRBJ2-4; 8 bases align to TRBD2. CDR3 length: 20 amino acids. Germline CDR1 reads SGHRS; CDR2 reads YFSETQ. The V segment lost 4 bases and the J segment 0 bases; nucleotides outside the gene matches: 18. CDR3 DNA: TGCGCCAGCAGCCCTACCCTAGCGGGCCTTGGGCCCCTAGCCAAAAACATTCAGTACTTC. Its translation: CASSPTLAGLGPLAKNIQYF.

The chain combines TRBV10-1 with TRBJ2-3, with TRBD1 identical over 9 bases. From germline, CDR1 is WNHNN and CDR2 SYGVQD (reference sequence). J lost 2 bases, V lost 0 bases, and 12 bases had no gene match. The CDR3 consists of 19 residues. The CDR3 loop reads CASSESRVLGQGHTDTQYF. CDR3 sequence (DNA): TGCGCCAGCAGTGAGTCGAGGGTCCTAGGACAGGGGCACACAGATACGCAGTATTTT.

The CDR3 bases are TGTGCCAGCTCACCGGGACAGGGAGTTGGCTACACCTTC. Residues: CASSPGQGVGYTF. The chain joins TRBV18 to TRBJ1-2; TRBD1 aligns across 9 bases. V lost 3 bases and J lost 7; bases outside the gene matches: 3. This CDR3 region has 13 residues. Germline V gene data show CDR1 as KGHSH and CDR2 as LQKENI.